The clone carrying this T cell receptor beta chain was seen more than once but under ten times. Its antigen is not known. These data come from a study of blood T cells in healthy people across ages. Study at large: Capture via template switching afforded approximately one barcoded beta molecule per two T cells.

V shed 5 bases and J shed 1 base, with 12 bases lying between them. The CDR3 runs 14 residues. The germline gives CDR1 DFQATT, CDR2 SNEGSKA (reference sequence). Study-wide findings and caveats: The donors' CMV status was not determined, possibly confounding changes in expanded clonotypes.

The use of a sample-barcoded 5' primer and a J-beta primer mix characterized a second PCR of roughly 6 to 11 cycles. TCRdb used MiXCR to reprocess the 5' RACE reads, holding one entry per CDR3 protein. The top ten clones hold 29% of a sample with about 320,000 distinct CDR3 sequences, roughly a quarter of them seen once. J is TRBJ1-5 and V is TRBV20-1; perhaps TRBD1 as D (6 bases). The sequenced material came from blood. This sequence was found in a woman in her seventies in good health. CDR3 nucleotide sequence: TGCAGTGCTCAACATCAGGGGAGCAATCAGCCCCAGCATTTT. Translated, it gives CSAQHQGSNQPQHF.